The subject of this entry is one TCR beta chain. Its antigen remains unidentified. Other nucleotide sequences in the sample specify the same CDR3. Repertoires were generated with immunoSEQ multiplex PCR, while TCRdb's copy carries only in-frame clones and drops some. Here the sample spans 1,500,000 or so clones, approximately 96% being singletons. The CDR3 covers 13 residues. Germline V gives CDR1 SNHLY, CDR2 FYNNEI. The V segment lost 2 bases and the J segment 4 bases; nucleotides outside the gene matches: 1. This entry comes from a study of shared clonotypes between healthy human individuals. Each sample came from a Caucasian adult donor living in Nashville, Tennessee. Study observations and caveats: An expected dependence of interdonor clonotype sharing on sequencing depth was noted. Generation probability values for non-shared clonotypes were lower than those for clonotypes shared by all four donors.

The receptor comes from a young man in good health. The J gene is TRBJ1-1, the V gene TRBV2, with 7 bases aligning to TRBD1. The sample taken for sequencing was naive CD4+ T cells sorted from blood. The subset here: CD45RA+ positively selected. Here the CDR3 reads CASSERTGTEAFF. CDR3 coding DNA: TGTGCCAGCAGTGAACGGACAGGCACTGAAGCTTTCTTT.